The rows below give T cell receptor beta chains drawn from one sample of a study of CD8+ T cells in alopecia areata. The table came from immunoSEQ multiplex PCR; TCRdb's copy has only in-frame clones and leaves some out. The sample shows some 190,000 clones, about 65% of them seen only once. The sample consisted of CD4+ T cells sorted from blood, taken around week 49, from a patient treated with tofacitinib. The receptor set was obtained from a human donor with alopecia areata. The CDR3 runs from the conserved cysteine through the conserved F or W. The order of the fields is D gene, V gene, clone size, J gene, CDR3 protein, CDR3 DNA. D genes are given only for firm matches. Not every row has a clone size; where given, it reads once, few, many or a size class.

D gene: TRBD1
V gene: TRBV30
clone size: few
J gene: TRBJ1-5
CDR3 protein: CAWSLDRGNQPQHF
CDR3 DNA: TGTGCCTGGAGCCTCGACAGGGGGAATCAGCCCCAGCATTTT

D gene: TRBD1
V gene: TRBV4-1
clone size: NA
J gene: TRBJ1-1
CDR3 protein: CASSQPGGRTEAFF
CDR3 DNA: TGCGCCAGCAGCCAACCAGGGGGCAGGACTGAAGCTTTCTTT

D gene: NA
V gene: TRBV29-1
clone size: NA
J gene: TRBJ2-6
CDR3 protein: CSVGGASGANVLTF
CDR3 DNA: TGCAGCGTTGGGGGGGCCTCTGGGGCCAACGTCCTGACTTTC

D gene: TRBD1
V gene: TRBV29-1
clone size: few
J gene: TRBJ2-1
CDR3 protein: CSVRTGTYNEQFF
CDR3 DNA: TGCAGCGTAAGGACAGGAACCTACAATGAGCAGTTCTTC

D gene: NA
V gene: TRBV4-3
clone size: NA
J gene: TRBJ1-6
CDR3 protein: CASSQDGWISSPLHF
CDR3 DNA: TGCGCCAGCAGCCAAGACGGGTGGATAAGTTCACCCCTCCACTTT

D gene: NA
V gene: TRBV5-4
clone size: NA
J gene: TRBJ2-5
CDR3 protein: CASSLAGGETQYF
CDR3 DNA: TGTGCCAGCAGCTTGGCAGGGGGGGAGACCCAGTACTTC

D gene: NA
V gene: TRBV2
clone size: NA
J gene: TRBJ2-5
CDR3 protein: CASREDLQTQYF
CDR3 DNA: TGTGCCAGCAGAGAGGACCTCCAGACCCAGTACTTC

D gene: NA
V gene: TRBV11-2
clone size: NA
J gene: TRBJ1-2
CDR3 protein: CASSLTEEGYGYTF
CDR3 DNA: TGTGCCAGCAGCTTAACAGAAGAGGGCTATGGCTACACCTTC

D gene: TRBD1
V gene: TRBV29-1
clone size: NA
J gene: TRBJ1-2
CDR3 protein: CSVGPRTGGFENGYTF
CDR3 DNA: TGCAGCGTTGGGCCCCGGACAGGGGGGTTCGAAAATGGCTACACCTTC

D gene: NA
V gene: TRBV7-9
clone size: NA
J gene: TRBJ1-4
CDR3 protein: CASSDEATNEKLFF
CDR3 DNA: TGTGCCAGCAGCGACGAGGCAACTAATGAAAAACTGTTTTTT

D gene: NA
V gene: TRBV11-3
clone size: NA
J gene: TRBJ2-7
CDR3 protein: CASSLGGVYEQYF
CDR3 DNA: TGTGCCAGCAGCTTAGGGGGCGTCTACGAGCAGTACTTC

D gene: NA
V gene: TRBV27
clone size: NA
J gene: TRBJ2-7
CDR3 protein: CASSFGRPQDSYEQYF
CDR3 DNA: TGTGCCAGCAGTTTTGGTAGACCGCAAGACTCCTACGAGCAGTACTTC

D gene: TRBD1
V gene: TRBV19
clone size: NA
J gene: TRBJ1-4
CDR3 protein: CASSTQTGVDAKLFF
CDR3 DNA: TGTGCCAGTAGTACCCAGACAGGGGTGGATGCAAAACTGTTTTTT

D gene: TRBD2
V gene: TRBV4-2
clone size: NA
J gene: TRBJ2-1
CDR3 protein: CASSQDLAGPYNEQFF
CDR3 DNA: TGTGCCAGCAGCCAAGACTTAGCGGGACCCTACAATGAGCAGTTCTTC

D gene: NA
V gene: TRBV5-6
clone size: few
J gene: TRBJ1-4
CDR3 protein: CASSFGMDGDEKLFF
CDR3 DNA: TGTGCCAGCAGCTTTGGAATGGACGGCGATGAAAAACTGTTTTTT

D gene: NA
V gene: TRBV19
clone size: once
J gene: TRBJ1-5
CDR3 protein: CASSISVHSAGVGNQPQHF
CDR3 DNA: TGTGCCAGTAGTATATCTGTGCACAGTGCGGGGGTAGGCAATCAGCCCCAGCATTTT

D gene: TRBD1
V gene: TRBV25-1
clone size: NA
J gene: TRBJ2-3
CDR3 protein: CASTGQDGTQYF
CDR3 DNA: TGTGCCAGCACTGGACAGGACGGTACGCAGTATTTT

D gene: NA
V gene: TRBV11-2
clone size: NA
J gene: TRBJ1-5
CDR3 protein: CASSLSAVGNQPQHF
CDR3 DNA: TGTGCCAGCAGCCTATCCGCGGTAGGCAATCAGCCCCAGCATTTT

D gene: NA
V gene: TRBV20-1
clone size: few
J gene: TRBJ2-3
CDR3 protein: CSGTQGHTQYF
CDR3 DNA: TGCAGTGGGACCCAAGGGCATACGCAGTATTTT

D gene: TRBD1
V gene: TRBV6-5
clone size: NA
J gene: TRBJ1-1
CDR3 protein: CASSGGQGDTEAFF
CDR3 DNA: TGTGCCAGCAGTGGTGGACAGGGTGACACTGAAGCTTTCTTT

D gene: TRBD2
V gene: TRBV29-1
clone size: NA
J gene: TRBJ2-3
CDR3 protein: CSVRRGGTQYF
CDR3 DNA: TGCAGCGTCCGACGGGGGGGCACGCAGTATTTT

D gene: TRBD1
V gene: TRBV9
clone size: NA
J gene: TRBJ2-1
CDR3 protein: CASSVDWTGSSYNEQFF
CDR3 DNA: TGTGCCAGCAGCGTAGACTGGACAGGAAGCTCCTACAATGAGCAGTTCTTC

D gene: TRBD1
V gene: TRBV6-5
clone size: NA
J gene: TRBJ1-2
CDR3 protein: CASSPGTGRYGYTF
CDR3 DNA: TGTGCCAGCAGTCCCGGGACAGGGAGGTATGGCTACACCTTC

D gene: TRBD1
V gene: TRBV11-2
clone size: NA
J gene: TRBJ1-2
CDR3 protein: CASSLWGQGDYGYTF
CDR3 DNA: TGTGCCAGCAGCTTATGGGGACAGGGTGACTATGGCTACACCTTC

D gene: NA
V gene: TRBV28
clone size: NA
J gene: TRBJ2-1
CDR3 protein: CASSFQDQNEQFF
CDR3 DNA: TGTGCCAGCAGTTTTCAGGATCAAAATGAGCAGTTCTTC

D gene: NA
V gene: TRBV4-3
clone size: NA
J gene: TRBJ1-2
CDR3 protein: CASSQQTGRYGYTF
CDR3 DNA: TGCGCCAGCAGCCAGCAGACAGGCCGCTATGGCTACACCTTC

D gene: NA
V gene: TRBV4-3
clone size: NA
J gene: TRBJ1-1
CDR3 protein: CASSQEPRGTEAFF
CDR3 DNA: TGCGCCAGCAGCCAAGAACCCAGGGGCACTGAAGCTTTCTTT

D gene: NA
V gene: TRBV4-3
clone size: NA
J gene: TRBJ2-3
CDR3 protein: CASSQDQKPRTDTQYF
CDR3 DNA: TGCGCCAGCAGCCAAGACCAGAAACCTCGCACAGATACGCAGTATTTT

D gene: NA
V gene: TRBV29-1
clone size: few
J gene: TRBJ1-5
CDR3 protein: CSVEGRDTGTYQPQHF
CDR3 DNA: TGCAGCGTTGAAGGTCGCGACACAGGGACCTATCAGCCCCAGCATTTT

D gene: NA
V gene: TRBV5-1
clone size: medium-sized
J gene: TRBJ1-2
CDR3 protein: CASSPTADTNYGYTF
CDR3 DNA: TGCGCCAGCAGCCCCACAGCAGACACTAACTATGGCTACACCTTC

D gene: NA
V gene: TRBV6-6
clone size: NA
J gene: TRBJ2-5
CDR3 protein: CASSRAQETQYF
CDR3 DNA: TGTGCCAGCAGCCGGGCACAAGAGACCCAGTACTTC

D gene: TRBD1
V gene: TRBV29-1
clone size: NA
J gene: TRBJ1-1
CDR3 protein: CSVNTGAEAFF
CDR3 DNA: TGCAGCGTCAATACAGGGGCTGAAGCTTTCTTT

D gene: TRBD2
V gene: TRBV2
clone size: NA
J gene: TRBJ2-1
CDR3 protein: CASSETRGGNEQFF
CDR3 DNA: TGTGCCAGCAGTGAAACCCGCGGGGGGAATGAGCAGTTCTTC

D gene: NA
V gene: TRBV29-1
clone size: NA
J gene: TRBJ1-4
CDR3 protein: CSVVMGNEKLFF
CDR3 DNA: TGCAGCGTTGTAATGGGCAACGAAAAACTGTTTTTT

D gene: TRBD1
V gene: TRBV29-1
clone size: NA
J gene: TRBJ1-1
CDR3 protein: CSVDQGGTEAFF
CDR3 DNA: TGCAGCGTTGACCAGGGGGGAACTGAAGCTTTCTTT

D gene: TRBD2
V gene: TRBV29-1
clone size: NA
J gene: TRBJ2-1
CDR3 protein: CSARTSGGSNEQFF
CDR3 DNA: TGCAGCGCTCGGACTAGCGGGGGTTCGAATGAGCAGTTCTTC

D gene: TRBD1
V gene: TRBV25-1
clone size: NA
J gene: TRBJ2-4
CDR3 protein: CASTPQGARAKNIQYF
CDR3 DNA: TGTGCCAGCACACCACAGGGGGCGCGAGCCAAAAACATTCAGTACTTC

D gene: NA
V gene: TRBV27
clone size: once
J gene: TRBJ1-6
CDR3 protein: CASSLYPRQDYSPLHF
CDR3 DNA: TGTGCCAGCAGTTTATACCCGCGTCAGGATTATTCACCCCTCCACTTT

D gene: TRBD2
V gene: TRBV30
clone size: NA
J gene: TRBJ2-3
CDR3 protein: CAWSVHAGGTDTQYF
CDR3 DNA: TGTGCCTGGAGTGTACATGCGGGGGGCACAGATACGCAGTATTTT

D gene: TRBD2
V gene: TRBV7-8
clone size: NA
J gene: TRBJ2-3
CDR3 protein: CASSSSGNTQYF
CDR3 DNA: TGTGCCAGCAGCTCTAGCGGGAATACGCAGTATTTT

D gene: NA
V gene: TRBV6-5
clone size: NA
J gene: TRBJ1-2
CDR3 protein: CASRIENYGYTF
CDR3 DNA: TGTGCCAGCCGAATAGAGAACTATGGCTACACCTTC

D gene: TRBD2
V gene: TRBV29-1
clone size: NA
J gene: TRBJ2-3
CDR3 protein: CSVEMWGGRDTQYF
CDR3 DNA: TGCAGCGTTGAAATGTGGGGGGGTAGAGATACGCAGTATTTT

D gene: NA
V gene: TRBV7-2
clone size: NA
J gene: TRBJ2-7
CDR3 protein: CASSSNFSSYEQYF
CDR3 DNA: TGTGCCAGCAGCTCAAATTTCAGTTCCTACGAGCAGTACTTC

D gene: NA
V gene: TRBV25-1
clone size: NA
J gene: TRBJ2-7
CDR3 protein: CASSESRYEQYF
CDR3 DNA: TGTGCCAGCAGTGAATCCCGCTACGAGCAGTACTTC

D gene: NA
V gene: TRBV30
clone size: NA
J gene: TRBJ2-7
CDR3 protein: CAWKRGAYEQYF
CDR3 DNA: TGTGCCTGGAAACGGGGAGCCTACGAGCAGTACTTC

D gene: TRBD1
V gene: TRBV7-9
clone size: NA
J gene: TRBJ1-5
CDR3 protein: CASSQGQGSQPQHF
CDR3 DNA: TGTGCCAGCAGCCAGGGACAGGGATCTCAGCCCCAGCATTTT

D gene: TRBD2
V gene: TRBV15
clone size: NA
J gene: TRBJ2-3
CDR3 protein: CATSRRKAGTTDTQYF
CDR3 DNA: TGTGCCACCAGCAGACGGAAAGCGGGGACTACAGATACGCAGTATTTT